This entry features one T cell receptor (beta chain) sequence. The sample comes from a study of blood T cell repertoires in COVID-19. Produced via immunoSEQ multiplex PCR; TCRdb's table is partial and in-frame only. The sample carries about 62,000 clones, 92% recorded once. The CDR3 sequence is 15 residues long. V lost 3 bases and J lost 7, with 15 bases in between. Germline V gives CDR1 MDHEN, CDR2 SYDVKM. Sequences were obtained from peripheral blood. This clonotype was obtained from a human donor in a cohort sampled during active COVID-19. V is TRBV28 and J is TRBJ2-2; D may be TRBD2 (6 bases). The CDR3 reads CASSLEVLGGGELFF. The CDR3 DNA reads TGTGCCAGCAGTTTGGAAGTTTTGGGAGGCGGGGAGCTGTTTTTT.